These T cell receptor beta chains were read from a single sample in a study of blood T cell repertoires in COVID-19. Profiled with immunoSEQ multiplex PCR; TCRdb holds only in-frame clones, not every one. The sample contains 120,000 or so clones, around 82% of which appear only once. The material sequenced was peripheral blood. The receptors come from a woman in her twenties or thirties who had recovered from COVID-19. Both conserved end residues are part of each CDR3. The order of the fields is V gene, J gene, D gene, clone size, CDR3 DNA, CDR3 protein. D genes are given only for firm matches. Clone size is shown for a subset of rows, as once, few, many or a class of expanded clone.

TRBV29-1	TRBJ2-1	NA	NA	TGCAGCGTACGGACGAGGAGGGGTGAGCAGTTCTTC	CSVRTRRGEQFF
TRBV2	TRBJ1-4	TRBD1	few	TGTGCCAGCAGTCCCTCCCCCGACAGGGGTTATGAAAAACTGTTTTTT	CASSPSPDRGYEKLFF
TRBV7-3	TRBJ2-7	TRBD2	few	TGTGCCAGCAGTGAGATTAGCGGGAGTGAGCAGTACTTC	CASSEISGSEQYF
TRBV5-1	TRBJ2-3	TRBD2	once	TGCGCCAGCAGCCAGACTAGCGGGAGGAGGCAGTATTTT	CASSQTSGRRQYF
TRBV30	TRBJ1-1	TRBD1	NA	TGTGCCTGGAGTGGACAGGGACAGGGGATTGACGTTTTCTTT	CAWSGQGQGIDVFF
TRBV10-3	TRBJ1-1	NA	few	TGTGCCATCAACATTGGACAGAAGAACACTGAAGCTTTCTTT	CAINIGQKNTEAFF
TRBV27	TRBJ1-2	TRBD1	few	TGTGCCAGCAGGGGACAGGCCAGCTATGGCTACACCTTC	CASRGQASYGYTF
TRBV19	TRBJ1-1	NA	NA	TGTGCCAGTAGTAACGGGGTAAGAGGGAACACTGAAGCTTTCTTT	CASSNGVRGNTEAFF
TRBV5-6	TRBJ2-5	NA	NA	TGTGCCAGCAGCTTGTTCGGAGGGTACCAAGAGACCCAGTACTTC	CASSLFGGYQETQYF
TRBV3-1/TRBV3-2	TRBJ2-2	NA	NA	TGTGCCAGCAGCCAAGCAGGGGATACCGGGGAGCTGTTTTTT	CASSQAGDTGELFF